The present T cell receptor (beta chain) was sequenced within a study of monozygotic twins with inflammatory bowel disease. For each CDR3 protein, TCRdb gives one entry from its re-call of the 5' RACE reads, without DNA. The sample table includes around 140,000 distinct CDR3 sequences. The CDR3 is 14 residues long. Germline V gives CDR1 SNHLY, CDR2 FYNNEI. The receptor comes from a human donor with ulcerative colitis or Crohn's disease, or a healthy co-twin of an affected twin (not recorded which). The genes are TRBV2 and TRBJ1-5. Material for sequencing was blood. CDR3: CASGGGNGNQPQHF.